The present T cell receptor beta chain was sequenced within a study of regulatory T cells in long-lasting Graves disease. Overall study: The study counted Graves' disease as persistent given over 5 years of antithyroid drugs and positive TSH receptor antibodies.

Study-wide results and limits: Comparison showed that persistent patients shared more public clonotypes (over 2,500) than new patients (about 970). Repertoires from persistent disease leaned toward TRBV28, TRBJ1-2 and TRBJ2-5.

Arm-PCR of CDR3 regions with iRepertoire HTBI primers generated TCR beta libraries. MiXCR was run by TCRdb on the multiplex PCR reads, yielding one entry per CDR3 protein. Here the sample spans fewer than 400,000 distinct CDR3 sequences, about 19% being singletons. This clonotype showed up many times. Antigen: not known. Germline CDR1 and CDR2: GTSNPN and SVGIG (reference sequence). The CDR3 extends over 14 amino acids. Trimming removed 0 bases at V and 7 bases at J, with 12 bases between. Stated time point: persistent/refractory GD, antithyroid drugs over 5 years with positive TRAb. TCR sequences were obtained from RNA taken from PBMCs.

The material was peripheral blood mononuclear cells (PBMCs), obtained when the disease was refractory, from a patient treated with antithyroid drugs. The TCR comes from a female donor with Graves disease. J is TRBJ2-2 and V is TRBV30, with D perhaps matching TRBD2 (5 bases). CDR3 sequence: CAWSVQVGVGELFF. The CDR3 DNA reads TGTGCCTGGAGTGTACAAGTGGGAGTCGGGGAGCTGTTTTTT.